The sequence of this T cell receptor (beta chain) was determined in a study of OX40 agonist ivuxolimab in advanced cancers. Findings and caveats of the study: There was clonal expansion of CD4+ and CD8+ blood T cells by week 6 at 0.1 to 3.0 mg/kg.

The V end lost 6 bases, the J end lost 1 base, and 4 bases lay between the germline ends. CDR3 length equals 12 residues. Germline CDR1 reads MDHEN; CDR2 reads SYDVKM. Of note for this clone: No antigen is known for it.

Profiling relied on immunoSEQ multiplex PCR, and the TCRdb table lists in-frame clones only, not all of them. Here the sample spans around 71,000 clones, 86% being singletons. The source material was CD4+ or CD8+ T cells sorted from blood, sampled in a trial of the OX40 agonist ivuxolimab. The chain is built from TRBV28 and TRBJ1-3; D uncertain. The source of this sequence is an adult with an advanced solid tumor such as melanoma, head and neck, liver or kidney cancer. The DNA of the CDR3 is TGTGCCAGCAGCCGATCTGGAAACACCATATATTTT. Protein: CASSRSGNTIYF.